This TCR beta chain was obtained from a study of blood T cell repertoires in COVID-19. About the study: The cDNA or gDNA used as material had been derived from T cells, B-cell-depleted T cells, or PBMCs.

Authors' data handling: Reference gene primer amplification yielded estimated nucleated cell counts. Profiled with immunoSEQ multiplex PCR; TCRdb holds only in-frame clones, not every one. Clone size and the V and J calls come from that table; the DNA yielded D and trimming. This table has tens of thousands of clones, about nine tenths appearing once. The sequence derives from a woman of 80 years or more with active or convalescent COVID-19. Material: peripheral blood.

The CDR3: CASSQAPEASGNTIYF. The DNA for the CDR3 is TGCGCCAGCAGCCAAGCGCCGGAGGCCTCTGGAAACACCATATATTTT. The chain combines TRBV4-1 with TRBJ1-3; D is uncertain. This CDR3 comprises 16 residues. The V gene lost 1 base and the J gene lost 0 bases, with 10 bases spanning the gap. Per germline, CDR1 MGHRA and CDR2 YSYEKL.